This T cell receptor (beta chain) was retrieved from a study of monozygotic twins with inflammatory bowel disease. Notes on the study in general: Nothing supported a single strong signal or clonotype that was associated with IBD. No discrimination was achieved between different T cell subtypes.

The CDR3 length is 13 residues. Germline V CDR1 and CDR2: MNHEY, SVGEGT. A template switching step added UMIs, each with a 6-nucleotide sample barcode. Following a re-call of the 5' RACE reads, TCRdb has one entry per CDR3 protein and lacks DNA. This sample's table has around 210,000 distinct CDR3 sequences. In regard to this clonotype: Its target is not known.

This clonotype was sampled from a human donor with ulcerative colitis or Crohn's disease, or a healthy co-twin of an affected twin (not recorded which). The gene calls are TRBV6-2 or TRBV6-3 and TRBJ2-1; TCRdb picks TRBD1, but there is no DNA to check that call. The sequencing input was blood. CDR3: CATGTALPPEQFF.